This T cell receptor beta chain was found in a study of T cell clonotyping in hematopoietic cell transplantation. About this clone itself: Its specificity is not known.

Study-wide results and limits: Cells were unsorted, so CD4 and CD8 contributions were not separated.

This CDR3 comprises 16 residues. CDR1 and CDR2 (germline): LNHDA, SQIVND (reference sequence). Deletions cut 4 bases from V and 5 bases from J, with 15 bases between. Only in-frame clones appear in the TCRdb table, and some are missing; sequencing was by immunoSEQ multiplex PCR. The top ten hold 14% to 15% of the sample, which has approximately 20,000 clones, more than 65% seen once. The clonotype comes from a man between 60 and 75 years old in good health. Some clones in this sample may be carry-over from other donors' samples. Sequencing was performed on peripheral blood mononuclear cells. The rearrangement joins TRBV19 to TRBJ1-6, with D possibly TRBD1 on 5 matching bases. CDR3 amino acids: CASSTPGTRDNSPLHF. For the CDR3, the DNA is TGTGCCAGTAGTACGCCAGGGACGAGAGATAATTCACCCCTCCACTTT.